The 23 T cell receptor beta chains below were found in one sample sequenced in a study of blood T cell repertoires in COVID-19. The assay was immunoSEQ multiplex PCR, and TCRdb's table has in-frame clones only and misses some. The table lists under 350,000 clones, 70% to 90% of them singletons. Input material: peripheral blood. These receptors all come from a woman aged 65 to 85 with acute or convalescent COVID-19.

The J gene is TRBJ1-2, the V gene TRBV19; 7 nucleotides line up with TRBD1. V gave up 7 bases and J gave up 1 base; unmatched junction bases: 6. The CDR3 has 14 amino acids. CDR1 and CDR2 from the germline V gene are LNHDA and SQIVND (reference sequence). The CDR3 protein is CASKGQTFNYGYTF. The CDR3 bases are TGTGCCAGTAAGGGACAGACTTTTAACTATGGCTACACCTTC.

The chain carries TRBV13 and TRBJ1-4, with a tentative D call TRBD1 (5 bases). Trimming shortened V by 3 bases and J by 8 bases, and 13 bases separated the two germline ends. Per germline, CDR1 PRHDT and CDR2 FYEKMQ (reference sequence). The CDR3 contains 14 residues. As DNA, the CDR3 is TGTGCCAGCAGCTTGGGGCAGGCAGGGGAAAAACTGTTTTTT. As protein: CASSLGQAGEKLFF.

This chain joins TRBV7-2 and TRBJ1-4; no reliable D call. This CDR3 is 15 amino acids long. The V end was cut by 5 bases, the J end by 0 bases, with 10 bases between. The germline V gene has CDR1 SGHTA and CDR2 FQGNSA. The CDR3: CASSPEGPTNEKLFF. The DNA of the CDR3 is TGTGCCAGCAGCCCGGAGGGCCCAACTAATGAAAAACTGTTTTTT.

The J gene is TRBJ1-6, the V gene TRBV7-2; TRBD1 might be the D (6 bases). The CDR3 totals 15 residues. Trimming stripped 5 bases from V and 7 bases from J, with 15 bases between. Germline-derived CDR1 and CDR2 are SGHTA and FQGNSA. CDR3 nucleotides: TGTGCCAGCAGCCCCGTCGACAGGTGGAATTCACCCCTCCACTTT. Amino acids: CASSPVDRWNSPLHF.

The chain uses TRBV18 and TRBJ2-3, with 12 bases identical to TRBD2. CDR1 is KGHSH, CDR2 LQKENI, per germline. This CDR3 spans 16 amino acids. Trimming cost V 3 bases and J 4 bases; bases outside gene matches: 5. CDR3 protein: CASSPRTSGAADTQYF. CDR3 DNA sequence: TGTGCCAGCTCACCTAGGACTAGCGGGGCCGCAGATACGCAGTATTTT.

The CDR3, as DNA: TGCAGCGTTGAAGGAGGGGGGGGACGCGAGCAGTTCTTC. As protein: CSVEGGGGREQFF. This chain joins TRBV29-1 and TRBJ2-1, with a possible D match to TRBD2 (7 bases). The CDR3 runs to 13 residues. Trimming pared 1 base from V and 10 bases from J, leaving 14 bases between. Germline V CDR1 and CDR2: SQVTM, ANQGSEA.

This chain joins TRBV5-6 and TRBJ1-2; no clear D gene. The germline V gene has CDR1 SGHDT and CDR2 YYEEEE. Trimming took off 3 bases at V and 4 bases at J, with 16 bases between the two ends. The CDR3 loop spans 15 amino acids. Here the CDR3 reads CASSSPGSATYGYTF. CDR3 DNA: TGTGCCAGCAGCTCCCCAGGTTCGGCAACCTATGGCTACACCTTC.

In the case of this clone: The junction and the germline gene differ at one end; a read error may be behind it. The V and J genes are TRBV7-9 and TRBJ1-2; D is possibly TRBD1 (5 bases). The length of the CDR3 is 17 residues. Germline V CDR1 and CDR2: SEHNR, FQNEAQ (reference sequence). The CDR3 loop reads CASSVAGAQGRNYGYTF. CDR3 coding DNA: TGTGCCAGCAGCGTAGCTGGGGCGCAGGGTAGGAACTATGGCTACACCTTC.

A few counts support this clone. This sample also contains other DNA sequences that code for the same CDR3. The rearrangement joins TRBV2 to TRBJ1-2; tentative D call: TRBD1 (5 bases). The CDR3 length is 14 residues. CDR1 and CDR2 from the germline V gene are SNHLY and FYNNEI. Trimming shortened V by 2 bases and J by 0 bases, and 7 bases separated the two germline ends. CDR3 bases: TGTGCCAGCAGTGAACTAGGGGCTAACTATGGCTACACCTTC. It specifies CASSELGANYGYTF. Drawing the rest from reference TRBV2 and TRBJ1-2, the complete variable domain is EPEVTQTPSHQVTQMGQEVILRCVPISNHLYFYWYRQILGQKVEFLVSFYNNEISEKSEIFDDQFSVERPDGSNFTLKIRSTKLEDSAMYFCASSELGANYGYTFGSGTRLTVV.

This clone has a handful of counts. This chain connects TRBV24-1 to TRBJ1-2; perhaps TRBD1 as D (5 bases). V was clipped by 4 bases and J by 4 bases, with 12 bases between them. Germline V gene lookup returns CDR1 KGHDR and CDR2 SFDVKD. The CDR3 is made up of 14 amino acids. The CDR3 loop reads CATSETGLLYGYTF. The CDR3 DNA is TGTGCCACCAGTGAGACGGGACTGCTCTATGGCTACACCTTC.

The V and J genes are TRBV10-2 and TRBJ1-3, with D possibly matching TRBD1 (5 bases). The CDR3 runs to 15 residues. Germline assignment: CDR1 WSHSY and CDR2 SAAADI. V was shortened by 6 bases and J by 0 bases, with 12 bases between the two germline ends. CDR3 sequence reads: CASSPSRVSGNTIYF. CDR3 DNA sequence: TGCGCCAGCAGCCCAAGCAGGGTCTCTGGAAACACCATATATTTT.

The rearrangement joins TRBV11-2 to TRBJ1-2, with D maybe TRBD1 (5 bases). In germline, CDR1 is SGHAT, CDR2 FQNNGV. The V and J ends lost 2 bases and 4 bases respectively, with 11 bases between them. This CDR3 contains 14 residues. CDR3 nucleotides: TGTGCCAGCAGCTTAAACAGGACACCCTATGGCTACACCTTC. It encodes CASSLNRTPYGYTF.

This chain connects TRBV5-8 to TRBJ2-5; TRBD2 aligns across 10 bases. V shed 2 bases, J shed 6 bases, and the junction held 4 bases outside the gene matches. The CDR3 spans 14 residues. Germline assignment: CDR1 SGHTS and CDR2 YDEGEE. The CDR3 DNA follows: TGTGCCAGCAGCTTAGCGGGGGGGCTTCAGACCCAGTACTTC. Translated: CASSLAGGLQTQYF.

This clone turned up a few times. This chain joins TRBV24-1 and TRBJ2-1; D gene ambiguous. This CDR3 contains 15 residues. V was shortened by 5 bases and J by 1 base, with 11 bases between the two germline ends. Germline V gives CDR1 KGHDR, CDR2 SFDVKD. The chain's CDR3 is CATSGRVGSYNEQFF. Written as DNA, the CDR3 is TGTGCCACCAGTGGACGGGTCGGGTCCTACAATGAGCAGTTCTTC.

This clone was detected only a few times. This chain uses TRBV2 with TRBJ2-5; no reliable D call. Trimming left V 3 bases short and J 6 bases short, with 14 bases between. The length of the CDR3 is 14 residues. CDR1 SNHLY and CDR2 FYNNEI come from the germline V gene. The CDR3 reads CASSDQTIKKTQYF. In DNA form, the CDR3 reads TGTGCCAGCAGTGATCAGACAATTAAGAAGACCCAGTACTTC.

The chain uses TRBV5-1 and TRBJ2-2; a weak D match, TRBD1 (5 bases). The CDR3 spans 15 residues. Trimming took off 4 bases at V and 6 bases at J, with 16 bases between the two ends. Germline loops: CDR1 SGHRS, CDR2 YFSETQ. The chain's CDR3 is CASSQRPQGPGELFF. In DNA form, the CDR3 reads TGCGCCAGCAGCCAGCGACCCCAGGGTCCCGGGGAGCTGTTTTTT.

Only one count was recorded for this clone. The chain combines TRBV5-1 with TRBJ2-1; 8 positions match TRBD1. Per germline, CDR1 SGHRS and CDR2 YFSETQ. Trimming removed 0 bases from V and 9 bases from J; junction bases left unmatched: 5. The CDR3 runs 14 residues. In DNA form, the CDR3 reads TGCGCCAGCAGCTTGGCACAGGGGGTCGGTGAGCAGTTCTTC. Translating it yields CASSLAQGVGEQFF.

CDR3 DNA: TGTGCCTGGAGTGTAGGGGCCCCCGGTGAAGCTTTCTTT. Residues: CAWSVGAPGEAFF. The chain links TRBV30 to TRBJ1-1, with a possible D match to TRBD1 (5 bases). The CDR3 extends over 13 amino acids. V lost 0 bases and J 7 bases, leaving 12 bases between the germline ends. Germline V CDR1 and CDR2: GTSNPN, SVGIG (reference sequence).

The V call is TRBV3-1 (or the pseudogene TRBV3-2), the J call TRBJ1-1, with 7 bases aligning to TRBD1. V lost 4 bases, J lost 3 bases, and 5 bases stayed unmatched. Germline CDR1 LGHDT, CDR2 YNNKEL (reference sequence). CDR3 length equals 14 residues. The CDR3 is CASSRQGEDTEAFF. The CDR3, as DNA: TGTGCCAGCAGCCGACAGGGAGAGGACACTGAAGCTTTCTTT.

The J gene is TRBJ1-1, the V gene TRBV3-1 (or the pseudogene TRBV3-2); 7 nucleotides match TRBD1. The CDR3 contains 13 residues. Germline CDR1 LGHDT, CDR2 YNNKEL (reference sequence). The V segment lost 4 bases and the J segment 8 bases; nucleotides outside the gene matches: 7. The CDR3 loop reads CASSLLRDREAFF. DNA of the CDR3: TGTGCCAGCAGCCTACTCCGGGACAGAGAAGCTTTCTTT.

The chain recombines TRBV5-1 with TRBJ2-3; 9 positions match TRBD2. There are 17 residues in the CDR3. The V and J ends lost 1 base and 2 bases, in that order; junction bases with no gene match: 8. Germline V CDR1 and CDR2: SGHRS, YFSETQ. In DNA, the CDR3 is TGCGCCAGCAGCTTGCCCCAGCGGGGGGACCCCACAGATACGCAGTATTTT. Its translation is CASSLPQRGDPTDTQYF.

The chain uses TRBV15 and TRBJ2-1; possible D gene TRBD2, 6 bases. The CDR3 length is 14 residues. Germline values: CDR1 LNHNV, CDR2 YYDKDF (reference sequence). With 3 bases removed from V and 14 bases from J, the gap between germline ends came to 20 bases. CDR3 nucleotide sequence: TGTGCCACCAGCAGGGGCGGCGGGAATGTTGTAGAGTTCTTC. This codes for CATSRGGGNVVEFF.

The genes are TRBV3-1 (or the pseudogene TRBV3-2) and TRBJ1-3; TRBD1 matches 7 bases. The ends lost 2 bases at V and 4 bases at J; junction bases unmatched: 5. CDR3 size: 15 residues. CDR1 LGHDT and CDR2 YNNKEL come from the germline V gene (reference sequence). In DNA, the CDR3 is TGTGCCAGCAGCCAACTGACAGGGTACGGAAACACCATATATTTT. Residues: CASSQLTGYGNTIYF.